What follows are 19 T cell receptor beta chains derived from one specimen sequenced in a study of blood T cell repertoires in COVID-19. Here immunoSEQ multiplex PCR was the method, and the copy in TCRdb shows in-frame clones only, minus some. The sample gives around 110,000 clones, 83% of which show up once; 2% to 2.5% is in the top ten. Sequenced material: peripheral blood. The origin of the receptors is a young man with acute or convalescent COVID-19.

This chain joins TRBV27 and TRBJ2-7; D is possibly TRBD2 (5 bases). The V gene lost 2 bases and the J gene lost 5 bases, with 13 bases spanning the gap. The CDR3 runs to 14 residues. The V gene's germline CDR1 is MNHEY and CDR2 SMNVEV (reference sequence). The CDR3 loop reads CASSLSTSGNEQYF. CDR3 in DNA: TGTGCCAGCAGTTTAAGTACATCCGGGAACGAGCAGTACTTC.

This chain links TRBV12-5 with TRBJ1-4; 9 nucleotides match TRBD1. CDR3 length equals 15 residues. V gave up 4 bases and J gave up 10 bases; unmatched junction bases: 10. In germline, CDR1 is LGHNT, CDR2 FRNRAP. The CDR3 loop is CASGWTGDPGGKLFF. The CDR3 DNA sequence: TGTGCTAGTGGTTGGACAGGGGACCCAGGGGGAAAACTGTTTTTT.

The chain carries TRBV6-2 or TRBV6-3 and TRBJ2-7; 8 positions match TRBD2. V was pared by 0 bases and J by 4 bases, with 2 bases of the junction left unmatched. The CDR3 sequence is 14 residues long. Germline-derived CDR1 and CDR2 are MNHEY and SVGEGT. The CDR3 nucleotides are TGTGCCAGCAGTTACTCCCGCGGGAGGTACGAGCAGTACTTC. This gives the protein CASSYSRGRYEQYF.

This clone has only a few counts. The chain employs TRBV14 and TRBJ2-7; D might be TRBD1 (6 bases). The CDR3 has 14 amino acids. With 5 bases removed from V and 1 base from J, the gap between germline ends came to 12 bases. Germline V gene lookup returns CDR1 SGHDN and CDR2 FVKESK. The CDR3 sequence: CASSKGRGSYEQYV. CDR3 DNA sequence: TGTGCCAGCAGCAAGGGAAGGGGGTCCTACGAGCAGTACGTC.

The chain uses TRBV19 and TRBJ1-3, with D possibly TRBD1 on 6 matching bases. The CDR3 runs 16 residues. The V end was cut by 8 bases, the J end by 2 bases, with 19 bases between. Germline CDR1 LNHDA, CDR2 SQIVND (reference sequence). The CDR3 loop is CASLRDTGSAGNTIYF. The CDR3 coding sequence is TGTGCCAGTCTAAGAGATACAGGGAGCGCTGGAAACACCATATATTTT.

The chain employs TRBV5-5 and TRBJ1-1; D not resolved. V lost 0 bases to trimming and J lost 1 base, with 10 bases between them. The CDR3 contains 15 residues. Per germline, CDR1 SGHKS and CDR2 YYEKEE (reference sequence). CDR3 in amino acids: CASSLVRGRNTEAFF. The CDR3 nucleotides are TGTGCCAGCAGCTTGGTCCGGGGTAGGAACACTGAAGCTTTCTTT.

The rearrangement uses TRBV3-1 (or the pseudogene TRBV3-2) and TRBJ1-3, with 10 positions matching TRBD1. CDR3 size: 16 residues. The germline V gene has CDR1 LGHDT and CDR2 YNNKEL (reference sequence). The trim removed 5 bases at V and 1 base at J, leaving 5 bases unmatched. Written as DNA, the CDR3 is TGTGCCAGCAGCACACCGGACAGGGGGTCTGGAAACACCATATATTTT. It encodes CASSTPDRGSGNTIYF.

This clone was recorded a few times. The chain is built from TRBV6-6 and TRBJ1-1; 7 positions match TRBD1. The V gene's germline CDR1 is MNHNY and CDR2 SVGAGI (reference sequence). This CDR3 spans 14 amino acids. Unmatched junction bases numbered 9, after V lost 5 bases and J lost 6 bases. The DNA of the CDR3 is TGTGCCAGCAGTCGAGACAGGGCCCCCCCTGAAGCTTTCTTT. As protein: CASSRDRAPPEAFF.

The chain carries TRBV4-1 and TRBJ1-1; D perhaps matches TRBD1 (6 bases). Trimming took off 6 bases at V and 4 bases at J, with 15 bases between the two ends. This CDR3 spans 14 amino acids. The germline V gene has CDR1 MGHRA and CDR2 YSYEKL. CDR3 nucleotides: TGCGCCAGCAGACTTACAACAGGGTCCACTGAAGCTTTCTTT. It codes for CASRLTTGSTEAFF.

The V gene is TRBV29-1, the J gene TRBJ2-3; D unclear. CDR3 size: 15 residues. The V gene lost 3 bases and the J gene lost 0 bases, with 13 bases spanning the gap. Germline values: CDR1 SQVTM, CDR2 ANQGSEA. DNA of the CDR3: TGCAGCGTTGACGCCTTGGGCAGGAGCACAGATACGCAGTATTTT. Its protein product is CSVDALGRSTDTQYF.

The chain links TRBV9 to TRBJ1-6; D perhaps matches TRBD1 (5 bases). CDR1 and CDR2 (germline): SGDLS, YYNGEE. This CDR3 has 14 amino acids. The V end was cut by 4 bases, the J end by 9 bases, with 14 bases between. CDR3: CASSLGGRGSPLHF. The CDR3 nucleotides read TGTGCCAGCAGCTTGGGGGGAAGGGGTTCACCCCTCCACTTT.

The rearrangement joins TRBV6-5 to TRBJ2-1; D is perhaps TRBD1 (6 bases). The CDR3 is made up of 13 amino acids. Germline lookup yields CDR1 MNHEY and CDR2 SVGAGI. V was pared by 5 bases and J by 4 bases, with 9 bases between. The CDR3 bases are TGTGCCAGCAGTCTGGGACATTACAATGAGCAGTTCTTC. Its translation: CASSLGHYNEQFF.

The V and J genes are TRBV7-2 and TRBJ2-2; 9 bases agree with TRBD1. V trimming: 5 bases; J trimming: 4 bases; junction bases outside the gene matches: 8. From germline, CDR1 is SGHTA and CDR2 FQGNSA. There are 16 residues in the CDR3. The CDR3 DNA reads TGTGCCAGCAGCGTCGGGACAGGGAGGGGCACCGGGGAGCTGTTTTTT. It codes for CASSVGTGRGTGELFF.

V usage is TRBV29-1 and J usage is TRBJ2-1, with 14 bases matching TRBD2. The ends lost 3 bases at V and 9 bases at J; junction bases unmatched: 1. Germline CDR1 reads SQVTM; CDR2 reads ANQGSEA. The CDR3 has 13 amino acids. The CDR3 region is CSVEGLAGVEQFF. The CDR3 DNA sequence: TGCAGCGTTGAGGGACTAGCGGGAGTTGAGCAGTTCTTC.

The count of this clone is one. The chain recombines TRBV10-3 with TRBJ1-5; 9 bases align to TRBD1. The CDR3 has 14 amino acids. Germline loops: CDR1 ENHRY, CDR2 SYGVKD. Trimming cost V 2 bases and J 11 bases; bases outside gene matches: 7. CDR3: CAISETTGGESQHF. The CDR3 coding sequence is TGTGCCATCAGTGAGACCACAGGGGGCGAGTCCCAGCATTTT.

J is TRBJ2-7 and V is TRBV5-5; 10 positions agree with TRBD2. CDR1 and CDR2 from the germline V gene are SGHKS and YYEKEE (reference sequence). Germline trimming cut 2 bases from V and 3 bases from J; bases unmatched to any gene: 5. The CDR3 is 15 residues long. The CDR3 here is CASSLASGGFYEQYF. The CDR3, as DNA: TGTGCCAGCAGCTTAGCTAGCGGGGGATTCTACGAGCAGTACTTC.

The rearrangement uses TRBV6-4 and TRBJ2-2; 7 bases fit TRBD1. The CDR3 sequence is 13 residues long. Germline loops: CDR1 MRHNA, CDR2 SNTAGT. The junction had 0 bases not matched to a gene; V was cut back by 0 bases and J by 8 bases. CDR3 sequence reads: CASSDSDRGELFF. The DNA of the CDR3 is TGTGCCAGCAGTGACTCGGACAGGGGGGAGCTGTTTTTT.

V and J are TRBV19 and TRBJ2-1; TRBD1 matches 7 bases. Germline trimming cut 4 bases from V and 9 bases from J; bases unmatched to any gene: 9. CDR3 length: 14 amino acids. The germline CDR1 and CDR2 sequences are LNHDA and SQIVND (reference sequence). The CDR3 here is CASSNRQGRGEQFF. The CDR3 nucleotides are TGTGCCAGTAGTAATAGACAGGGAAGGGGTGAGCAGTTCTTC.

The rearrangement links TRBV29-1 to TRBJ1-4; D is unresolved. The CDR3 extends over 12 amino acids. The germline V and J ends were trimmed by 5 bases and 5 bases, with 9 bases remaining between them. Germline lookup yields CDR1 SQVTM and CDR2 ANQGSEA. CDR3 sequence (DNA): TGCAGCGTTAGTGGGGAGAATGAAAAACTGTTTTTT. This sequence encodes CSVSGENEKLFF.